This T cell receptor (beta chain) derives from a study of T cell changes during pregnancy in multiple sclerosis. The CDR3 loop spans 14 amino acids. The V end lost 4 bases, the J end lost 4 bases, and 11 bases lay between the germline ends. In germline, CDR1 is SGHVS, CDR2 FQNEAQ. TCRdb keeps only in-frame clones here, not all; method: immunoSEQ multiplex PCR. This sample carries approximately 30,000 clones, 80% to 90% of them seen once, and the ten largest clones take more than 6%. The rearrangement uses TRBV7-8 and TRBJ2-1; tentative D call: TRBD1 (6 bases). This sequence originates from a female donor with multiple sclerosis, enrolled in a pregnancy study. Sequencing used CD8+ T cells from peripheral blood mononuclear cells, obtained before pregnancy. The CDR3 sequence: CASSSGQTYNEQFF. The CDR3 bases are TGTGCCAGCAGCTCCGGACAGACATACAATGAGCAGTTCTTC.